One TCR beta chain is described in this entry. This clonotype appeared many times. Its antigen target is currently unknown. One base away there is no much larger clone; base qualities are not given. Data came from an Illumina MiSeq. Using fastp trimming at Q25 and MiXCR clonotype assembly, TCRdb reanalyzed the public sequencing data and kept in-frame beta chains. Merged by CDR3 protein, the rows form single entries marked with the most common genes and DNA. The sample data list over 7,000 distinct CDR3 sequences, and roughly 18% of these were observed just once. Of the sample, roughly 4.4% is held by the ten largest clones. The sample belongs to a study of liver allograft versus peripheral blood T cells (dated by TCRdb to about 2020). Regarding the research as a whole: The study compared T cell receptor repertoires found within transplanted livers against repertoires in the peripheral blood of liver transplant recipients. The research as a whole found: T cell receptor repertoires inside liver allografts were reported to be different from the repertoires detected in peripheral blood.

Looking up the germline V gene (reference sequence) yields CDR1 DFQATT and CDR2 SNEGSKA. The V end loses 1 base and the J end loses 0 bases, and a stretch of 4 bases separates them. The CDR3 runs 13 amino acids, cysteine and phenylalanine included. Only the CDR3 part of the read is kept: 39 bases, read in frame from the first base. This chain joins TRBV20-1 to TRBJ2-4, with the D gene not clear enough to name. The sequence was collected from a human patient who had a liver transplant. After a transplant, the graft donor may have provided part of the T cells. The nucleotides are TGCAGTGCTAGAGTACTAGCCAAAAACATTCAGTACTTC. Its coded protein is CSARVLAKNIQYF.